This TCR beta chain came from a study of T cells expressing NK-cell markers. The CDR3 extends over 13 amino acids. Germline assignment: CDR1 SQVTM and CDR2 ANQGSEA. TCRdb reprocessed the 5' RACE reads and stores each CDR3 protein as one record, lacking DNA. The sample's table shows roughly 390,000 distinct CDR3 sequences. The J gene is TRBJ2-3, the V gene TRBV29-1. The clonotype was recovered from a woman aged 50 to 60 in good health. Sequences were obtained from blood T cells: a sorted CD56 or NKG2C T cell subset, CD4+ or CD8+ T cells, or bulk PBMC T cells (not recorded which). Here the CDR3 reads CSTEVGVADTQYF.